Following are 24 T cell receptor beta chains from one sample sequenced in a study of T cell repertoires in cytomegalovirus infection (dated by TCRdb to about 2019). The reads were generated on an Illumina HiSeq 1500. TCRdb itself trimmed the public reads at Q25 with fastp, ran MiXCR and retained productive beta chains. A single entry per CDR3 protein holds the most common genes and DNA from its merged rows. The sample table contains some 350,000 distinct CDR3 sequences; only one count was recorded for 29% of them. 20% of the sample is taken by the ten largest. The sample's treatment or condition label is to be understood as: in vitro stimulation with specific CMV peptide epitopes to enrich CMV-specific T cells. These receptors have no identified antigens. Specimen: cultured PBMCs, collected from culture after CMV antigen stimulation. All receptors come from a human donor in good health (CMV status not recorded). Some clones in this sample may be carry-over from other donors' samples.

This rearrangement joins TRBV6-6 to TRBJ2-2, with TRBD2 matching 8 bases. V shed 6 bases and J 5 bases; nucleotides not matched to a gene: 8. The CDR3 contains 15 residues. From germline, CDR1 is MNHNY and CDR2 SVGAGI (reference sequence). This chain's CDR3 is CASRFPGTSTGELFF. The CDR3 bases are TGTGCCAGCAGATTCCCCGGGACTAGTACCGGGGAGCTGTTTTTT.

V gene TRBV7-3 combines with J gene TRBJ2-3; possibly TRBD2 for D (6 bases). Deletions cut 4 bases from V and 5 bases from J, with 16 bases between. Germline CDR1 is SGHTA and CDR2 is FQGTGA. The length of the CDR3 is 15 residues. The CDR3: CASSYPGTAEDTQYF. The CDR3, as DNA: TGTGCCAGCAGCTACCCGGGGACTGCGGAAGATACGCAGTATTTT. Complete variable domain (other parts from reference TRBV7-3 and TRBJ2-3): GAGVSQTPSNKVTEKGKYVELRCDPISGHTALYWYRQSLGQGPEFLIYFQGTGAADDSGLPNDRFFAVRPEGSVSTLKIQRTERGDSAVYLCASSYPGTAEDTQYFGPGTRLTVL.

This clonotype was recorded a few times. The chain couples TRBV7-9 to TRBJ2-7; D not certain. The ends were cut back, 1 base at V and 4 bases at J, with 11 bases in the middle. The germline gives CDR1 SEHNR, CDR2 FQNEAQ (reference sequence). CDR3 length equals 14 residues. The CDR3 loop reads CASSLDFQLYEQYF. In nucleotides, the CDR3 is TGTGCCAGCAGCTTAGACTTTCAGTTGTACGAGCAGTACTTC.

This clonotype was observed a few times. The CDR3 DNA is TGTGCCAGCAGCCTACGGAAAGATCACATCTATGGCTACACCTTC. As protein: CASSLRKDHIYGYTF. V usage is TRBV3-1 and J usage is TRBJ1-2; D is unresolved. From germline, CDR1 is LGHDT and CDR2 YNNKEL (reference sequence). Trimming took off 4 bases at V and 4 bases at J, with 16 bases between the two ends. This CDR3 contains 15 residues.

The table lists this clonotype with many counts. This chain uses TRBV7-8 with TRBJ2-7; D is undetermined. The CDR3 is made up of 16 amino acids. From germline, CDR1 is SGHVS and CDR2 FQNEAQ. Trimming cost V 5 bases and J 5 bases, with 22 bases left between them. The chain's CDR3 is CASSPRNPRLTDEQYF. CDR3 DNA sequence: TGTGCCAGCAGCCCCCGCAACCCCCGGCTAACGGACGAGCAGTACTTC.

This clonotype has a handful of counts. The rearrangement links TRBV30 to TRBJ2-5; 9 bases match TRBD2. This CDR3 comprises 20 residues. In germline, CDR1 is GTSNPN, CDR2 SVGIG (reference sequence). J lost 5 bases, V lost 0 bases, and 22 bases had no gene match. CDR3 in amino acids: CAWSVWVASGTLSDLETQYF. DNA for the CDR3: TGTGCCTGGAGTGTTTGGGTGGCTAGCGGGACCTTGTCGGATCTGGAGACCCAGTACTTC.

The V gene is TRBV6-5, the J gene TRBJ2-2; 10 positions match TRBD2. The CDR3 is made up of 15 amino acids. Per the germline V gene, CDR1 is MNHEY and CDR2 is SVGAGI. V trimming: 2 bases; J trimming: 5 bases; junction bases outside the gene matches: 2. The CDR3 sequence is CASSYRTSGTGELFF. In nucleotides, the CDR3 is TGTGCCAGCAGTTACCGGACTAGCGGAACCGGGGAGCTGTTTTTT.

The rearrangement links TRBV7-9 to TRBJ1-2; D unclear. The V end lost 1 base, the J end lost 0 bases, and 9 bases lay between the germline ends. The CDR3 is 15 residues long. Germline V gene lookup returns CDR1 SEHNR and CDR2 FQNEAQ (reference sequence). The CDR3 protein is CASSLVGNANYGYTF. CDR3 DNA: TGTGCCAGCAGCTTAGTGGGAAATGCTAACTATGGCTACACCTTC.

This chain links TRBV19 with TRBJ1-1, with a tentative D call TRBD1 (5 bases). Germline CDR1 is LNHDA and CDR2 is SQIVND (reference sequence). V gave up 1 base and J gave up 7 bases, with 22 bases separating them. The CDR3 has 17 residues. CDR3 region: CASSIVQGWPSGREAFF. CDR3 DNA: TGTGCCAGTAGTATAGTGCAGGGTTGGCCCTCCGGTCGTGAAGCTTTCTTT.

This chain uses TRBV28 with TRBJ2-7; no reliable D call. This CDR3 spans 14 amino acids. The V end lost 4 bases, the J end lost 2 bases, and 12 bases lay between the germline ends. The V gene's germline CDR1 is MDHEN and CDR2 SYDVKM. In nucleotides, the CDR3 is TGTGCCAGCAGTTCGGCTTCGCTCACCTACGAGCAGTACTTC. This sequence encodes CASSSASLTYEQYF.

This clonotype was seen ten or more times. This chain uses TRBV5-4 with TRBJ2-5, with D hard to call. Trimming stripped 7 bases from V and 2 bases from J, with 6 bases between. The germline CDR1 and CDR2 sequences are SGHNT and YYREEE (reference sequence). The CDR3 runs 11 residues. DNA of the CDR3: TGTGCCAGCTCTCAACAAGAGACCCAGTACTTC. Its protein product is CASSQQETQYF.

J is TRBJ1-3 and V is TRBV5-1; D ambiguous. V dropped 3 bases and J dropped 4 bases, with 17 bases sitting between them. This CDR3 has 16 amino acids. Germline CDR1 and CDR2: SGHRS and YFSETQ. CDR3 DNA: TGCGCCAGCAGCTCCGACGGTGCAGCTGGGGGAAACACCATATATTTT. Protein: CASSSDGAAGGNTIYF. The complete variable domain, with remaining parts taken from reference TRBV5-1 and TRBJ1-3, reads KAGVTQTPRYLIKTRGQQVTLSCSPISGHRSVSWYQQTPGQGLQFLFEYFSETQRNKGNFPGRFSGRQFSNSRSEMNVSTLELGDSALYLCASSSDGAAGGNTIYFGEGSWLTVV.

V gene TRBV7-4 combines with J gene TRBJ1-3; the D gene is possibly TRBD1 (5 bases). CDR1 is SGHVT and CDR2 is SQSDAQ in the germline V gene. The V end lost 0 bases, the J end lost 0 bases, and 9 bases lay between the germline ends. The CDR3 extends over 16 amino acids. In nucleotides, the CDR3 is TGTGCCAGCAGCTTAGCCCAGGGAGCCTCTGGAAACACCATATATTTT. It encodes CASSLAQGASGNTIYF. The full variable domain, completed using reference TRBV7-4 and TRBJ1-3, is GAGVSQSPRYKVAKRGRDVALRCDSISGHVTLYWYRQTLGQGSEVLTYSQSDAQRDKSGRPSGRFSAERPERSVSTLKIQRTEQGDSAVYLCASSLAQGASGNTIYFGEGSWLTVV.

The rearrangement links TRBV11-2 to TRBJ1-1; D is undetermined. This CDR3 has 14 residues. Germline CDR1 reads SGHAT; CDR2 reads FQNNGV. V was shortened by 2 bases and J by 1 base, with 8 bases between the two germline ends. CDR3 in DNA: TGTGCCAGCAGCTTAATACGAGCGAACACTGAAGCTTTCTTT. This translates into CASSLIRANTEAFF.

The chain joins TRBV20-1 to TRBJ2-7; D might be TRBD1 or TRBD2, each matching 6 bases. V lost 2 bases, J lost 1 base, and 21 bases lay in between. CDR3 length equals 17 residues. CDR1 and CDR2 from the germline V gene are DFQATT and SNEGSKA (reference sequence). In DNA, the CDR3 is TGCAGTGCTAGACCCGTGGGGGGTAGGGGGTCTTCCTACGAGCAGTACTTC. Its protein product is CSARPVGGRGSSYEQYF.

J is TRBJ2-5 and V is TRBV6-1; D may be TRBD1 or TRBD2 (5 bases each). The CDR3 covers 15 residues. Germline V gene lookup returns CDR1 MNHNS and CDR2 SASEGT. V shed 2 bases and J shed 2 bases, with 12 bases lying between them. The CDR3 bases are TGTGCCAGCAGTGAATCACGGGGCCGGCAAGAGACCCAGTACTTC. The encoded protein is CASSESRGRQETQYF.

The V gene is TRBV28, the J gene TRBJ1-5; D is unresolved. The CDR3 has 15 residues. Trimming pared 6 bases from V and 6 bases from J, leaving 18 bases between. CDR1 is MDHEN and CDR2 is SYDVKM in the germline V gene. The CDR3, as DNA: TGTGCCAGCAGGCGGATGGGCCCGGTAGGTCAGCCCCAGCATTTT. This encodes CASRRMGPVGQPQHF.

In this sample, this clonotype turned up a few times. CDR3 sequence: CASSLDQGTTYEQYF. The DNA of the CDR3 is TGTGCCAGCAGCTTAGACCAGGGGACCACCTACGAGCAGTACTTC. V and J are TRBV7-6 and TRBJ2-7, with D possibly matching TRBD1 (6 bases). The CDR3 is 15 residues long. Trimming pared 1 base from V and 2 bases from J, leaving 12 bases between. Germline lookup yields CDR1 SGHVS and CDR2 FNYEAQ.

There are a few counts of this clonotype. This chain uses TRBV7-9 with TRBJ1-6, with D unclear. Germline assignment: CDR1 SEHNR and CDR2 FQNEAQ (reference sequence). CDR3 length: 12 residues. Trimming stripped 5 bases from V and 14 bases from J, with 13 bases between. CDR3 in DNA: TGTGCCAGCAGCCAAGGGAGCCCAGCCCTCCACTTT. Translating gives CASSQGSPALHF.

This clonotype has a count of ten or more. This chain joins TRBV7-8 and TRBJ2-1; D is undetermined. The length of the CDR3 is 13 residues. Germline-derived CDR1 and CDR2 are SGHVS and FQNEAQ. V lost 5 bases to trimming and J lost 7 bases, with 12 bases between them. CDR3 bases: TGTGCCAGCAGCCAATACGGCGCTAATGAGCAGTTCTTC. It encodes CASSQYGANEQFF.

This clonotype showed up just a few times. The gene calls are TRBV10-3 and TRBJ2-1; the match to TRBD2 covers 12 bases. CDR1 is ENHRY and CDR2 is SYGVKD in the germline V gene. The V gene end was trimmed by 9 bases and the J gene end by 6 bases; junction bases not matched to a gene: 9. This CDR3 region has 15 residues. In DNA, the CDR3 is TGTGCCATGCGGACTAGCGGGGAGGTGGGCAATGAGCAGTTCTTC. This gives the protein CAMRTSGEVGNEQFF.

The V gene is TRBV15, the J gene TRBJ1-5, with TRBD1 identical over 8 bases. With V trimmed by 2 bases and J by 3 bases, 9 bases remained unmatched. CDR1 LNHNV and CDR2 YYDKDF come from the germline V gene (reference sequence). The CDR3 runs 17 residues. The CDR3: CATSRSGQGRLNQPQHF. The CDR3 DNA is TGTGCCACCAGCAGAAGCGGACAGGGTAGGCTCAATCAGCCCCAGCATTTT.

This clonotype was found many times. This chain connects TRBV7-2 to TRBJ1-3; D not certain. CDR1 is SGHTA, CDR2 FQGNSA, per germline. CDR3 length equals 15 residues. Trimming took off 8 bases at V and 0 bases at J, with 14 bases between the two ends. The CDR3 loop reads CASLPGGYSGNTIYF. The CDR3 DNA is TGTGCCAGCCTTCCGGGCGGATACTCTGGAAACACCATATATTTT.

V gene TRBV6-5 combines with J gene TRBJ1-6, with D uncertain. This CDR3 has 12 amino acids. With 7 bases removed from V and 4 bases from J, the gap between germline ends came to 5 bases. Germline CDR1 is MNHEY and CDR2 is SVGAGI. The CDR3 nucleotides are TGTGCCAGCACCGGTTATAATTCACCCCTCCACTTT. This translates into CASTGYNSPLHF.